Listed below are T cell receptor beta chains from one sample, sequenced in a study of control samples from healthy donors and cancer patients. The repertoire was sequenced with immunoSEQ multiplex PCR; TCRdb's copy has only in-frame clones and lacks some. The top ten clones hold about 1.5% of a sample with over 150,000 clones, approximately 95% of them seen once. Sequences were obtained from blood. Every receptor here comes from a man aged 18-30 years in good health. Each CDR3 is given with its conserved first and last residue. The D gene is left open where the match is weak. Size tells how often a clone was seen (once, few, many) or the class of an expanded clone, and some rows leave it out.

size | J | D | V | DNA | CDR3
- | TRBJ1-6 | - | TRBV30 | TGTGCCTGGAGCGCGGACAGTAGCTCCTATAATTCACCCCTCCACTTT | CAWSADSSSYNSPLHF
once | TRBJ1-5 | - | TRBV3-1/TRBV3-2 | TGTGCCAGCAGCCAAGACGCGGGCCAGCCCCAGCATTTT | CASSQDAGQPQHF
- | TRBJ1-4 | TRBD1 | TRBV5-1 | TGCGCCAGCAGCTGGGGACAGGGGGCGATCGGGGATGAAAAACTGTTTTTT | CASSWGQGAIGDEKLFF
- | TRBJ2-3 | TRBD2 | TRBV6-4 | TGTGCCAGCAGGGCGACATCCGGGACGGGGGGAGATACGCAGTATTTT | CASRATSGTGGDTQYF
- | TRBJ2-5 | TRBD1 | TRBV5-1 | TGCGCCAGCAGCCCCGGGACAGGGTCAGTGACCCAGTACTTC | CASSPGTGSVTQYF
- | TRBJ1-2 | - | TRBV7-9 | TGTGCCAGCAGCTTAGGAGGGGAGTTTAACTATGGCTACACCTTC | CASSLGGEFNYGYTF
- | TRBJ2-6 | - | TRBV9 | TGTGCCAGCAGCACAGGACAGCCTGGGGCCAACGTCCTGACTTTC | CASSTGQPGANVLTF
- | TRBJ2-1 | TRBD1 | TRBV25-1 | TGTGCCAGCAGCCCCACCTTACAGGGGCACACAAACAATGAGCAGTTCTTC | CASSPTLQGHTNNEQFF
once | TRBJ1-3 | TRBD1 | TRBV10-3 | TGTGCCATCAGTGAGTCGGGACAGGGTGCCGGAAACACCATATATTTT | CAISESGQGAGNTIYF
- | TRBJ2-1 | TRBD2 | TRBV7-3 | TGTGCCAGCAGCTTAACGGGACTACCTCCGTTCTTC | CASSLTGLPPFF
- | TRBJ2-7 | - | TRBV7-9 | TGTGCCGGTCTCTCCGGCGGCTCCTACGAGCAGTACTTC | CAGLSGGSYEQYF
- | TRBJ2-3 | TRBD2 | TRBV5-1 | TGCGCCAGCAGCTTGGTTGCGGGGGGAGATACGCAGTATTTT | CASSLVAGGDTQYF
- | TRBJ2-7 | - | TRBV19 | TGTGCCAGCCCGGCGTACCTTTCCTACGAGCAGTACTTC | CASPAYLSYEQYF
- | TRBJ1-4 | - | TRBV7-8 | TGTGCCAGCAGCTTACGAAGGAGTAGCTATAATGAAAAACTGTTTTTT | CASSLRRSSYNEKLFF
- | TRBJ2-3 | TRBD1 | TRBV24-1 | TGTGCCACCAGTGATTTTCAGGGGGTCAGCACAGATACGCAGTATTTT | CATSDFQGVSTDTQYF
- | TRBJ1-6 | - | TRBV5-1 | TGCGCCAGCAGCTTGGTGGGGGGTGACTATAATTCACCCCTCCACTTT | CASSLVGGDYNSPLHF
- | TRBJ2-5 | TRBD1 | TRBV25-1 | TGTGCCAGCAGTAGCTCGGGACAGGCGAAAGAGACCCAGTACTTC | CASSSSGQAKETQYF
- | TRBJ2-2 | TRBD1 | TRBV18 | TGTGCCAGCTCACCCTACAGGGGTTCCGGGGAGCTGTTTTTT | CASSPYRGSGELFF
- | TRBJ2-5 | TRBD2 | TRBV6-1 | TGTGCCAGCAGTGAAGGGCCGCGGGGGGGCAGAGAGACCCAGTACTTC | CASSEGPRGGRETQYF
- | TRBJ2-3 | - | TRBV18 | TGTGCCAGCTCACCAAAGAATAGGGGAGGAGATACGCAGTATTTT | CASSPKNRGGDTQYF
- | TRBJ1-5 | - | TRBV6-5 | TGTGCCAGCAGCGAGTCCCGTGGAAATCAGCCCCAGCATTTT | CASSESRGNQPQHF
few | TRBJ1-5 | - | TRBV3-1/TRBV3-2 | TGTGCCAGCAGTTTTGGGGGCAATCAGCCCCAGCATTTT | CASSFGGNQPQHF
- | TRBJ1-2 | - | TRBV4-1 | TGCGCCAGCAGCCAAGAATCGGCGGGGGCGACGAGCGGCTACACCTTC | CASSQESAGATSGYTF
- | TRBJ2-5 | - | TRBV2 | TGTGCCAGCAGCCCTTCACTAGGATTCCAAGAGACCCAGTACTTC | CASSPSLGFQETQYF
- | TRBJ2-1 | - | TRBV9 | TGTGCCAGCAGCGCAACCGGGACACGTTACAATGAGCAGTTCTTC | CASSATGTRYNEQFF
- | TRBJ1-6 | - | TRBV5-4 | TGTGCCAGCAGCACCCGGGACAAATCACCCCTCCACTTT | CASSTRDKSPLHF
- | TRBJ1-6 | - | TRBV11-3 | TGTGCCAGCAGCTTAAAGGGAACGGAAGGGGGGAAAAATAATTCACCCCTCCACTTT | CASSLKGTEGGKNNSPLHF
- | TRBJ1-1 | TRBD1 | TRBV12-3/TRBV12-4 | TGTGCCAGCAAAGCACAGGGGGCTCGGGAAGCTTTCTTT | CASKAQGAREAFF
once | TRBJ2-1 | TRBD2 | TRBV24-1 | TGTGCCACCAGTGATTTGAAGCGAAGTAGCGGGGGGGTACAAGAGCAGTTCTTC | CATSDLKRSSGGVQEQFF
- | TRBJ1-1 | - | TRBV2 | TGTGCCAGCAGCCCCGAACGGGACACTGAAGCTTTCTTT | CASSPERDTEAFF
- | TRBJ2-2 | - | TRBV4-2 | TGTGCCAGCAGCCAAGATCTGGGCGGGACCGGATTCACCGGGGAGCTGTTTTTT | CASSQDLGGTGFTGELFF
once | TRBJ1-4 | TRBD1 | TRBV6-2/TRBV6-3 | TGTGCCAGCAGTGTCGGATACAGGGGCCAGATTAATGAAAAACTGTTTTTT | CASSVGYRGQINEKLFF
- | TRBJ2-3 | TRBD2 | TRBV25-1 | TGTGCCAGCAGTTGGACTAGCGGGGGGGCCTCAGATACGCAGTATTTT | CASSWTSGGASDTQYF
- | TRBJ1-1 | - | TRBV18 | TGTGCCAGCTCACAAGACAGTGGGATGAACACTGAAGCTTTCTTT | CASSQDSGMNTEAFF
- | TRBJ1-1 | TRBD1 | TRBV7-2 | TGTGCCAGCAGCCGCCGGACAGGGGGTATGGCTTTCTTT | CASSRRTGGMAFF
- | TRBJ1-4 | TRBD1 | TRBV25-1 | TGTGCCAGCATTGAGACGCCAGGGGGCGCGAATGAAAAACTGTTTTTT | CASIETPGGANEKLFF
- | TRBJ2-3 | - | TRBV27 | TGTGCCAGCAGTTCAGTGGGGGCAAACACAGATACGCAGTATTTT | CASSSVGANTDTQYF
once | TRBJ2-4 | - | TRBV27 | TGTGCCAGCAGTTTAGGGGGCAGCATTATAGCCAAAAACATTCAGTACTTC | CASSLGGSIIAKNIQYF
few | TRBJ1-5 | - | TRBV2 | TGTGCCAGCAGTGCCCGCAGGAACTCAGGTCAGCCCCAGCATTTT | CASSARRNSGQPQHF
- | TRBJ2-1 | - | TRBV15 | TGTGCCACCAGCAGAGATCTCGACAGGAAATCCTACAATGAGCAGTTCTTC | CATSRDLDRKSYNEQFF
- | TRBJ2-2 | - | TRBV19 | TGTGCCAGTAGTACAGGGTATGCCGGGGAGCTGTTTTTT | CASSTGYAGELFF
once | TRBJ2-5 | - | TRBV4-1 | TGCGCCAGCAGCCAAGGACTTCGGGGTGGCCAAGAGACCCAGTACTTC | CASSQGLRGGQETQYF
- | TRBJ1-4 | - | TRBV4-1 | TGCGCCAGCAGCCTCTATAATGAAAAACTGTTTTTT | CASSLYNEKLFF
- | TRBJ2-5 | - | TRBV2 | TGTGCCAGCAGTGGACGGGGCCAAGAGACCCAGTACTTC | CASSGRGQETQYF
few | TRBJ2-3 | - | TRBV29-1 | TGCAGCGTTGACGGTGGCACAGATACGCAGTATTTT | CSVDGGTDTQYF
- | TRBJ2-5 | TRBD1 | TRBV10-2 | TGCGCCAGCAGTGACCGACAGGGGGCTAGGCGGGAGACCCAGTACTTC | CASSDRQGARRETQYF
- | TRBJ1-5 | - | TRBV7-2 | TGTGCCAGCAGCATACGTGGAGGGAATCAGCCCCAGCATTTT | CASSIRGGNQPQHF
- | TRBJ1-1 | TRBD1 | TRBV14 | TGTGCCAGCAGCCGAAGACAGGGGTTCTACACTGAAGCTTTCTTT | CASSRRQGFYTEAFF